The sequence of this T cell receptor (beta chain) was determined in a study of response to subunit inactivated influenza vaccine. Study observations and caveats: T cells newly recruited by each seasonal influenza vaccination are few, the authors suggested.

This clonotype was observed a few times. Its antigen is undetermined. TCRdb passed the RT-PCR reads through MiXCR, listing each CDR3 protein once. The table records about 780,000 distinct CDR3 sequences, roughly 20% of them present only once. The TCR was taken from a man over 45 who received an inactivated influenza vaccine. This material consisted of PBMCs from blood, taken 5 days after vaccination.

The CDR3 here is CASSRLIGGQGLRSSYNEQFF. CDR3 coding DNA: TGTGCCAGCAGCCGTCTGATCGGTGGGCAGGGACTTAGGAGCTCCTACAATGAGCAGTTCTTC. The chain combines TRBV11-1 with TRBJ2-1, with D possibly being TRBD2 (6 bases). Germline loops: CDR1 SGHAT, CDR2 FQDESV (reference sequence). The V gene lost 5 bases and the J gene lost 0 bases, with 29 bases spanning the gap. This CDR3 region has 21 residues.